The 32 T cell receptor beta chains below were found in one sample sequenced in a study of shared clonotypes between healthy human individuals. Assay used: immunoSEQ multiplex PCR; TCRdb lists only in-frame clones, some missing. The sample has nearly 750,000 clones, 72% seen once. Sample: memory CD4+ T cells sorted from blood. Noted subset: CD45RA-negative fraction. All receptors derive from a young woman in good health.

This clone was picked up a small number of times. This rearrangement joins TRBV14 to TRBJ2-1, with 10 bases fitting TRBD2. Germline CDR1 reads SGHDN; CDR2 reads FVKESK. This CDR3 is built from 14 residues. V gave up 5 bases and J gave up 9 bases; unmatched junction bases: 7. The CDR3 DNA sequence: TGTGCCAGCAGCTCCCCAGGACTAGCGGTTGAGCAGTTCTTC. Translated, it gives CASSSPGLAVEQFF.

This clone was counted a single time. The genes are TRBV7-9 and TRBJ1-2; 11 bases match TRBD1. The CDR3 loop spans 15 amino acids. V lost 4 bases and J lost 2; bases outside the gene matches: 3. The germline V gene has CDR1 SEHNR and CDR2 FQNEAQ (reference sequence). CDR3 amino acids: CASSWGTGGNYGYTF. The CDR3, as DNA: TGTGCCAGCAGCTGGGGGACAGGGGGGAACTATGGCTACACCTTC.

The rearrangement links TRBV5-1 to TRBJ1-5; a weak D match, TRBD1 (6 bases). The germline CDR1 and CDR2 sequences are SGHRS and YFSETQ. V was pared by 3 bases and J by 1 base, with 11 bases between. CDR3 size: 15 residues. This CDR3 is CASSSQGGSNQPQHF. The DNA of the CDR3 is TGCGCCAGCAGCTCACAGGGAGGGAGCAATCAGCCCCAGCATTTT. The variable domain in full, with the rest retrieved from reference TRBV5-1 and TRBJ1-5, is KAGVTQTPRYLIKTRGQQVTLSCSPISGHRSVSWYQQTPGQGLQFLFEYFSETQRNKGNFPGRFSGRQFSNSRSEMNVSTLELGDSALYLCASSSQGGSNQPQHFGDGTRLSIL.

This clone was counted a few times. This sequence joins TRBV6-4 and TRBJ1-1; D is possibly TRBD1 (5 bases). CDR3 size: 15 residues. Trimming left V 6 bases short and J 4 bases short, with 18 bases between. Looked up from germline, CDR1 is MRHNA and CDR2 is SNTAGT. The CDR3 bases are TGTGCCAGCAGGACTAAAAGGAGGGGAGGCACTGAAGCTTTCTTT. Protein sequence: CASRTKRRGGTEAFF.

This sequence joins TRBV28 and TRBJ2-1, with TRBD2 identical over 10 bases. In germline, CDR1 is MDHEN, CDR2 SYDVKM. The CDR3 totals 12 residues. The V gene end was trimmed by 10 bases and the J gene end by 13 bases; junction bases not matched to a gene: 10. CDR3 region: CATRASGSQQFF. The CDR3 DNA reads TGTGCCACTCGGGCTAGCGGGAGCCAACAGTTCTTC.

The genes are TRBV5-4 and TRBJ2-2; D may be TRBD1 (5 bases). The CDR3 consists of 16 residues. V dropped 0 bases and J dropped 6 bases, with 15 bases sitting between them. In germline, CDR1 is SGHNT, CDR2 YYREEE (reference sequence). The CDR3 bases are TGTGCCAGCAGCTTGGAGGCAGGGAAACACTCCGGGGAGCTGTTTTTT. This encodes CASSLEAGKHSGELFF.

As concerns this clone: The junction differs from germline at one of its ends, possibly a read error. The chain uses TRBV18 and TRBJ1-1, with D possibly being TRBD1 (6 bases). The CDR3 loop spans 12 amino acids. Germline CDR1 is KGHSH and CDR2 is LQKENI. The chain's CDR3 is CSTGHDLTEAFF. CDR3 nucleotides: TGCTCAACGGGACATGACCTCACTGAAGCTTTCTTT.

The rearrangement uses TRBV29-1 and TRBJ2-5; TRBD1 or TRBD2 may be the D gene (5 bases each). The ends were cut back, 7 bases at V and 1 base at J, with 10 bases in the middle. The length of the CDR3 is 12 residues. CDR1 and CDR2 (germline): SQVTM, ANQGSEA. This chain's CDR3 is CSGSGTQETQYF. CDR3 DNA: TGCAGCGGATCCGGGACCCAAGAGACCCAGTACTTC.

This clone has only one observation. As DNA, the CDR3 is TGTGCCAGCAGCTTAGAAGAGCGGGAGAGGAGTGAGCAGTTCTTC. Protein: CASSLEERERSEQFF. The chain has TRBV11-3 and TRBJ2-1; 8 bases agree with TRBD2. After removal of 0 bases from V and 9 bases from J, the junction contained 7 bases not matched to a gene. The CDR3 extends over 15 amino acids. Germline V CDR1 and CDR2: SGHNT, YENEEA.

This clone was counted at least ten times. The chain carries TRBV18 and TRBJ2-1, with D uncertain. This CDR3 spans 15 amino acids. Germline lookup yields CDR1 KGHSH and CDR2 LQKENI. Deletions cut 2 bases from V and 6 bases from J, with 14 bases between. The CDR3 is CASSPYSQEFNEQFF. Written as DNA, the CDR3 is TGTGCCAGCTCACCATATTCGCAGGAGTTCAATGAGCAGTTCTTC.

This clone turned up a few times. Written as DNA, the CDR3 is TGTGCCAGTAGAGAAACCGGGCCACGGGGCTATGGCTACACCTTC. Its protein is CASRETGPRGYGYTF. This chain connects TRBV19 to TRBJ1-2; D gene uncertain. The CDR3 sequence is 15 residues long. V was trimmed by 6 bases and J by 4 bases, leaving 18 bases between them. The V gene's germline CDR1 is LNHDA and CDR2 SQIVND (reference sequence). Supplemented by reference TRBV19 and TRBJ1-2, the full variable domain reads DGGITQSPKYLFRKEGQNVTLSCEQNLNHDAMYWYRQDPGQGLRLIYYSQIVNDFQKGDIAEGYSVSREKKESFPLTVTSAQKNPTAFYLCASRETGPRGYGYTFGSGTRLTVV.

The chain carries TRBV27 and TRBJ1-4, with a possible D match to TRBD1 (5 bases). Looked up from germline, CDR1 is MNHEY and CDR2 is SMNVEV (reference sequence). The V end lost 2 bases, the J end lost 0 bases, and 13 bases lay between the germline ends. CDR3 length: 17 amino acids. CDR3 DNA sequence: TGTGCCAGCAGTTTAAGGTGGGGCTTTGCAACTAATGAAAAACTGTTTTTT. Translating gives CASSLRWGFATNEKLFF. Filled out from reference TRBV27 and TRBJ1-4, the complete variable domain reads EAQVTQNPRYLITVTGKKLTVTCSQNMNHEYMSWYRQDPGLGLRQIYYSMNVEVTDKGDVPEGYKVSRKEKRNFPLILESPSPNQTSLYFCASSLRWGFATNEKLFFGSGTQLSVL.

The rearrangement links TRBV5-1 to TRBJ2-1; D gene unclear. CDR1 is SGHRS and CDR2 is YFSETQ in the germline V gene. V dropped 1 base and J dropped 0 bases, with 8 bases sitting between them. The CDR3 sequence is 15 residues long. CDR3 residues: CASSLLQGSYNEQFF. Written as DNA, the CDR3 is TGCGCCAGCAGCTTGCTACAAGGCTCCTACAATGAGCAGTTCTTC.

A note on this clone: A far more abundant clone sits one base away, making this likely a read error. The V call is TRBV9, the J call TRBJ2-3; unclear D gene. This CDR3 comprises 12 residues. V shed 4 bases and J shed 2 bases, with 5 bases lying between them. Germline V gene lookup returns CDR1 SGDLS and CDR2 YYNGEE. The CDR3 region has the DNA TGTGCCAGCAGCCCCTTCACAGATACGCAGTATTTT. Encoded protein: CASSPFTDTQYF.

This chain uses TRBV7-2 with TRBJ2-4, with 10 bases matching TRBD2. The CDR3 is made up of 17 amino acids. V trimming: 1 base; J trimming: 7 bases; junction bases outside the gene matches: 10. From germline, CDR1 is SGHTA and CDR2 FQGNSA. The CDR3 sequence is CASSLGRQREGPNIQYF. The CDR3 DNA follows: TGTGCCAGCAGCTTAGGGCGTCAGCGGGAGGGCCCCAACATTCAGTACTTC.

In this sample, this clone turned up a few times. The chain combines TRBV19 with TRBJ1-5; D is uncertain. Between the trimmed V and J ends, which lost 5 bases and 6 bases, there was a span of 11 bases. The CDR3 consists of 13 residues. From germline, CDR1 is LNHDA and CDR2 SQIVND (reference sequence). CDR3 protein: CASSFIGIQPQHF. The CDR3 DNA reads TGTGCCAGTAGTTTCATAGGAATTCAGCCCCAGCATTTT.

V and J are TRBV29-1 and TRBJ2-1; 7 nucleotides agree with TRBD2. Per germline, CDR1 SQVTM and CDR2 ANQGSEA. The CDR3 contains 16 residues. Trimming at V came to 3 bases and at J to 3 bases, leaving 11 bases not matched to a gene. The CDR3 nucleotides are TGCAGCGTTGAGAGGTTCGCGGGAGTAAGCTACAATGAGCAGTTCTTC. The encoded protein is CSVERFAGVSYNEQFF.

The chain joins TRBV30 to TRBJ1-5, with D tentatively TRBD1 (6 bases). The CDR3 contains 14 residues. The V gene lost 4 bases and the J gene lost 3 bases, with 13 bases spanning the gap. Germline V gene lookup returns CDR1 GTSNPN and CDR2 SVGIG (reference sequence). For the CDR3, the DNA is TGTGCCTGGACCCGCAGGGGTCTCAATCAGCCCCAGCATTTT. This gives the protein CAWTRRGLNQPQHF.

The chain recombines TRBV13 with TRBJ2-7; 8 bases align to TRBD1. The germline V gene has CDR1 PRHDT and CDR2 FYEKMQ (reference sequence). The V gene end was trimmed by 5 bases and the J gene end by 4 bases; junction bases not matched to a gene: 7. The CDR3 totals 14 residues. The CDR3 nucleotides read TGTGCCAGCAGCCGCATAGACAGGGGTTACGAGCAGTACTTC. It is translated as CASSRIDRGYEQYF.

This clone was found a few times. The chain employs TRBV5-8 and TRBJ2-1, with a weak D call TRBD2 (6 bases). CDR1 and CDR2 from the germline V gene are SGHTS and YDEGEE. Trimming took 4 bases from V and 7 from J, leaving 21 bases between them. The CDR3 loop spans 16 amino acids. The CDR3 DNA reads TGTGCCAGCAGCCTGGTAGGGGAGGCCAGTTGGAATGAGCAGTTCTTC. It encodes CASSLVGEASWNEQFF.

The chain joins TRBV11-2 to TRBJ1-1; no clear D gene. There are 11 residues in the CDR3. V was pared by 5 bases and J by 11 bases, with 12 bases between. The germline gives CDR1 SGHAT, CDR2 FQNNGV. CDR3 sequence (DNA): TGTGCCAGCAGCGCCCTTTCGGCGGCTTTCTTT. Protein product: CASSALSAAFF.

The chain joins TRBV2 to TRBJ2-1, with 8 bases identical to TRBD1. V trimming: 4 bases; J trimming: 14 bases; junction bases outside the gene matches: 4. The CDR3 runs 11 residues. CDR1 and CDR2 (germline): SNHLY, FYNNEI. CDR3 in amino acids: CASSGRTGKFF. DNA of the CDR3: TGTGCCAGCAGTGGTCGGACAGGGAAGTTCTTC.

The rearrangement links TRBV7-6 to TRBJ1-1; 7 bases align to TRBD1. V gave up 1 base and J gave up 7 bases; unmatched junction bases: 9. This CDR3 contains 15 residues. CDR1 is SGHVS, CDR2 FNYEAQ, per germline. The CDR3 reads CASSLDGTGEFEAFF. As DNA, the CDR3 is TGTGCCAGCAGCTTAGACGGAACAGGGGAGTTTGAAGCTTTCTTT.

The V gene is TRBV6-1, the J gene TRBJ2-7; 7 bases are shared with TRBD2. Losses at the gene ends were 5 bases for V and 2 bases for J; bases not matched to a gene: 9. CDR3 length equals 15 residues. Per germline, CDR1 MNHNS and CDR2 SASEGT. As DNA, the CDR3 is TGTGCCAGCAGTAGACCGGGACTACAAACCTACGAGCAGTACTTC. Amino acids: CASSRPGLQTYEQYF.

V usage is TRBV18 and J usage is TRBJ2-3, with D possibly TRBD2 on 5 matching bases. Germline CDR1 is KGHSH and CDR2 is LQKENI. The CDR3 is 16 amino acids. Trimming left V 3 bases short and J 1 base short, with 14 bases between. CDR3 amino acids: CASSPDSRTGTDTQYF. In nucleotides, the CDR3 is TGTGCCAGCTCACCGGACTCGCGAACTGGCACAGATACGCAGTATTTT.

This chain connects TRBV20-1 to TRBJ2-3; no clear D. This CDR3 has 11 amino acids. V was cut by 6 bases and J by 2 bases, with 6 bases left in between. CDR1 is DFQATT and CDR2 is SNEGSKA in the germline V gene (reference sequence). The CDR3 DNA is TGCAGTGCAACCTTCACAGATACGCAGTATTTT. Translation: CSATFTDTQYF.

This chain links TRBV6-1 with TRBJ1-5; D is perhaps TRBD1 (6 bases). Trimming left V 8 bases short and J 0 bases short, with 11 bases between. In germline, CDR1 is MNHNS, CDR2 SASEGT. The CDR3 spans 14 residues. This CDR3 is CASSGQISNQPQHF. Here the CDR3 DNA reads TGTGCCAGCTCCGGACAGATTAGCAATCAGCCCCAGCATTTT.

The chain has TRBV5-4 and TRBJ2-1; no clear D gene. The CDR3 has 12 amino acids. Trimming removed 3 bases from V and 8 bases from J, with 9 bases in between. From germline, CDR1 is SGHNT and CDR2 YYREEE (reference sequence). The CDR3 DNA reads as TGTGCCAGCAGCTCAAATTTGGATGAGCAGTTCTTC. This sequence encodes CASSSNLDEQFF.

This chain links TRBV28 with TRBJ2-2; D is perhaps TRBD1 or TRBD2 (6 bases each). The germline CDR1 and CDR2 sequences are MDHEN and SYDVKM. V lost 2 bases and J lost 6, with 13 bases in between. This CDR3 is 15 amino acids long. The CDR3 spells CASSLPGADPGELFF. Here the CDR3 DNA reads TGTGCCAGCAGTTTACCGGGGGCCGACCCCGGGGAGCTGTTTTTT.

The chain carries TRBV7-3 and TRBJ2-2; 12 positions agree with TRBD2. Germline lookup yields CDR1 SGHTA and CDR2 FQGTGA. J lost 4 bases, V lost 6 bases, and 3 bases had no gene match. CDR3 size: 15 residues. The CDR3 nucleotides are TGTGCCAGCAGGCTAGCGGGAGGGAGCACCGGGGAGCTGTTTTTT. It yields the protein CASRLAGGSTGELFF.

The V call is TRBV28, the J call TRBJ1-2; 10 bases fit TRBD1. Losses at the gene ends were 5 bases for V and 2 bases for J; bases not matched to a gene: 8. The CDR3 has 16 residues. Germline V gives CDR1 MDHEN, CDR2 SYDVKM. This chain's CDR3 is CASSNTGTGVNYGYTF. The CDR3 nucleotides are TGTGCCAGCAGTAACACCGGGACAGGGGTAAACTATGGCTACACCTTC.

The rearrangement links TRBV27 to TRBJ1-6; D might be TRBD1 (6 bases). The V and J ends lost 1 base and 6 bases respectively, with 10 bases between them. Germline V gene sequence: CDR1 MNHEY, CDR2 SMNVEV (reference sequence). The CDR3 totals 15 residues. The CDR3 region has the DNA TGTGCCAGCAGTTTATTACAGGGAGGTAATTCACCCCTCCACTTT. This translates into CASSLLQGGNSPLHF.